The rows below give T cell receptor beta chains drawn from one sample of a study of OX40 agonist ivuxolimab in advanced cancers. Data came from immunoSEQ multiplex PCR; TCRdb stores just in-frame clones and leaves some out. The sample lists roughly 64,000 clones; more than 75% were seen once. Sequencing was performed on CD4+ or CD8+ T cells sorted from blood, taken in a trial of the OX40 agonist ivuxolimab. The receptors come from an adult with an advanced solid tumor such as melanoma, head and neck, liver or kidney cancer. CDR3s include the opening cysteine and the closing phenylalanine or tryptophan. The D gene is left open where the match is weak. Expanded clones are given a class, and other clones once, few, many or no size at all.

D: .
V: TRBV19
size: .
J: TRBJ1-4
CDR3: CASFSRSEKLFF
DNA: TGTGCCAGTTTTTCACGTTCCGAAAAACTGTTTTTT

D: .
V: TRBV30
size: .
J: TRBJ1-4
CDR3: CAWRQAANEKLFF
DNA: TGTGCCTGGAGACAGGCGGCTAATGAAAAACTGTTTTTT

D: TRBD1
V: TRBV18
size: .
J: TRBJ1-2
CDR3: CASSTWDSQDPYGYTF
DNA: TGTGCCAGCTCAACCTGGGACAGCCAGGACCCCTATGGCTACACCTTC

D: .
V: TRBV2
size: .
J: TRBJ1-5
CDR3: CASSGQVGDQPQHF
DNA: TGTGCCAGCAGTGGACAGGTCGGCGATCAGCCCCAGCATTTT

D: .
V: TRBV7-7
size: .
J: TRBJ2-1
CDR3: CASSLALAASYNEQFF
DNA: TGTGCTAGCAGCTTAGCGTTAGCGGCCTCCTACAATGAGCAGTTCTTC

D: .
V: TRBV7-2
size: .
J: TRBJ2-1
CDR3: CASSQPPTPTKQFF
DNA: TGTGCCAGCAGCCAGCCCCCTACTCCTACGAAGCAGTTCTTC

D: .
V: TRBV5-4
size: few
J: TRBJ1-1
CDR3: CASSTPRQQETEAFF
DNA: TGTGCCAGCAGCACCCCAAGACAGCAAGAAACTGAAGCTTTCTTT

D: .
V: TRBV4-2
size: .
J: TRBJ1-1
CDR3: CASSQEPRGGPNTEAFF
DNA: TGTGCCAGCAGCCAAGAGCCTCGCGGCGGCCCGAACACTGAAGCTTTCTTT

D: .
V: TRBV14
size: medium-sized
J: TRBJ1-1
CDR3: CASSQGSFPGGEAFF
DNA: TGTGCCAGCAGCCAAGGGTCGTTTCCCGGGGGTGAAGCTTTCTTT

D: .
V: TRBV7-3
size: .
J: TRBJ2-3
CDR3: CASSLTGSRTDTQYF
DNA: TGTGCCAGCAGCTTAACGGGCAGTAGGACAGATACGCAGTATTTT

D: TRBD1
V: TRBV28
size: once
J: TRBJ1-5
CDR3: CASTGTGEDRGNQPQHF
DNA: TGTGCCAGCACCGGGACAGGGGAAGATCGAGGCAATCAGCCCCAGCATTTT

D: .
V: TRBV4-1
size: .
J: TRBJ2-5
CDR3: CASSHHSRPETQYF
DNA: TGCGCCAGCAGCCACCATTCGCGTCCGGAGACCCAGTACTTC

D: TRBD1
V: TRBV9
size: .
J: TRBJ1-1
CDR3: CASSETGVTEAFF
DNA: TGTGCCAGCAGCGAAACAGGGGTCACTGAAGCTTTCTTT

D: .
V: TRBV6-1
size: few
J: TRBJ1-2
CDR3: CASSLGGRYGYTF
DNA: TGTGCCAGTTCCCTGGGGGGGCGCTATGGCTACACCTTC

D: .
V: TRBV11-2
size: once
J: TRBJ2-2
CDR3: CASSLVGGRGELFF
DNA: TGTGCCAGCAGCTTAGTCGGGGGCAGAGGGGAGCTGTTTTTT

D: .
V: TRBV7-9
size: .
J: TRBJ1-4
CDR3: CASSLGGSAGPNEKLFF
DNA: TGTGCCAGCAGCTTAGGGGGTTCGGCAGGCCCTAATGAAAAACTGTTTTTT

D: TRBD2
V: TRBV28
size: .
J: TRBJ2-7
CDR3: CASSTLGRRGDPYEQYF
DNA: TGTGCCAGCAGTACCCTCGGGCGGCGGGGGGACCCCTACGAGCAGTACTTC

D: .
V: TRBV7-2
size: .
J: TRBJ2-2
CDR3: CASSPPDGRNTGELFF
DNA: TGTGCCAGCAGCCCTCCGGACGGACGGAACACCGGGGAGCTGTTTTTT

D: .
V: TRBV7-2
size: .
J: TRBJ2-1
CDR3: CASSLAGLPEQFF
DNA: TGTGCCAGCAGCTTAGCGGGGCTGCCCGAGCAGTTCTTC

D: TRBD1
V: TRBV18
size: once
J: TRBJ1-1
CDR3: CASSQTGMNTEAFF
DNA: TGTGCCAGCTCACAGACAGGGATGAACACTGAAGCTTTCTTT

D: .
V: TRBV11-2
size: few
J: TRBJ2-3
CDR3: CASSLDRADTQYF
DNA: TGTGCCAGCAGCTTAGATCGGGCAGATACGCAGTATTTT

D: TRBD2
V: TRBV19
size: .
J: TRBJ2-1
CDR3: CASSTSGTSINEQFF
DNA: TGTGCCAGTAGTACATCCGGGACTAGCATCAATGAGCAGTTCTTC

D: TRBD2
V: TRBV19
size: .
J: TRBJ2-2
CDR3: CASSMTSGGLGNTGELFF
DNA: TGTGCCAGTAGTATGACTAGCGGGGGATTAGGGAACACCGGGGAGCTGTTTTTT

D: .
V: TRBV7-2
size: .
J: TRBJ1-5
CDR3: CASSREGNQPQHF
DNA: TGTGCCAGCAGCAGAGAGGGAAATCAGCCCCAGCATTTT

D: TRBD1
V: TRBV7-9
size: medium-sized
J: TRBJ2-4
CDR3: CASASGTGGNIQYF
DNA: TGTGCCAGCGCCTCCGGGACAGGGGGGAACATTCAGTACTTC

D: TRBD2
V: TRBV27
size: .
J: TRBJ2-5
CDR3: CASSFKVAGGPRETQYF
DNA: TGTGCCAGCAGTTTCAAGGTAGCGGGAGGCCCGAGAGAGACCCAGTACTTC

D: .
V: TRBV7-9
size: once
J: TRBJ1-2
CDR3: CASRGPNRGEYGYTF
DNA: TGTGCCAGCAGGGGGCCTAACCGAGGGGAGTATGGCTACACCTTC

D: TRBD2
V: TRBV28
size: few
J: TRBJ2-7
CDR3: CASYPGTSGHEQYF
DNA: TGTGCCAGTTACCCCGGGACTAGCGGCCACGAGCAGTACTTC

D: .
V: TRBV28
size: .
J: TRBJ1-6
CDR3: CASISGGRDSPLHF
DNA: TGTGCCAGCATCTCGGGGGGGAGGGATTCACCCCTCCACTTT

D: .
V: TRBV5-6
size: .
J: TRBJ2-3
CDR3: CASSLANIGGTGTDTQYF
DNA: TGTGCCAGCAGCTTGGCCAATATTGGGGGGACGGGCACAGATACGCAGTATTTT

D: TRBD1
V: TRBV4-2
size: .
J: TRBJ1-4
CDR3: CASSQSLAGQGDEKLFF
DNA: TGTGCCAGCAGCCAATCCTTGGCGGGACAGGGGGATGAAAAACTGTTTTTT

D: .
V: TRBV6-1
size: .
J: TRBJ2-5
CDR3: CASSEVLRLGETQYF
DNA: TGTGCCAGCAGTGAAGTACTCCGGTTAGGCGAGACCCAGTACTTC

D: .
V: TRBV19
size: .
J: TRBJ1-2
CDR3: CASRLGSARAEGYTF
DNA: TGTGCCAGCAGACTGGGGTCCGCCAGGGCCGAGGGCTACACCTTC

D: .
V: TRBV7-6
size: .
J: TRBJ2-3
CDR3: CASSDMAAATSTDTQYF
DNA: TGTGCCAGCAGCGACATGGCGGCAGCGACTAGCACAGATACGCAGTATTTT

D: TRBD2
V: TRBV10-3
size: .
J: TRBJ2-1
CDR3: CAIFDGTSGSGSSYNEQFF
DNA: TGTGCCATTTTCGATGGGACTAGCGGGAGCGGGAGCTCCTACAATGAGCAGTTCTTC

D: TRBD2
V: TRBV29-1
size: few
J: TRBJ2-3
CDR3: CSVGGSSGRGSDTQYF
DNA: TGCAGCGTTGGAGGGTCTAGCGGGAGAGGGTCAGATACGCAGTATTTT

D: TRBD2
V: TRBV6-1
size: .
J: TRBJ2-5
CDR3: CASIGLAGGETQYF
DNA: TGTGCCAGTATTGGGCTAGCGGGAGGAGAGACCCAGTACTTC

D: .
V: TRBV7-3
size: .
J: TRBJ2-3
CDR3: CASSFGSTDTQYF
DNA: TGTGCCAGCAGCTTCGGTTCCACAGATACGCAGTATTTT

D: .
V: TRBV7-9
size: once
J: TRBJ2-3
CDR3: CASSSMGRDTQYF
DNA: TGTGCCAGCAGCTCTATGGGGAGAGATACGCAGTATTTT

D: .
V: TRBV15
size: .
J: TRBJ2-2
CDR3: CATSGTGSGAGTGELFF
DNA: TGTGCCACCAGCGGGACCGGTTCTGGGGCGGGCACCGGGGAGCTGTTTTTT

D: .
V: TRBV5-1
size: .
J: TRBJ2-5
CDR3: CASSATTGEETQYF
DNA: TGCGCCAGCAGCGCCACCACAGGCGAAGAGACCCAGTACTTC

D: .
V: TRBV2
size: once
J: TRBJ1-6
CDR3: CASSEAGGRGSPLHF
DNA: TGTGCCAGCAGTGAAGCCGGGGGGCGAGGTTCACCCCTCCACTTT

D: TRBD1
V: TRBV7-3
size: once
J: TRBJ1-4
CDR3: CASSQQGGDSRKLFF
DNA: TGTGCCAGCAGCCAGCAAGGGGGCGATTCCCGTAAACTGTTTTTT

D: .
V: TRBV9
size: .
J: TRBJ2-1
CDR3: CASSTASVGAYNEQFF
DNA: TGTGCCAGCAGCACTGCTAGCGTGGGAGCTTACAATGAGCAGTTCTTC

D: TRBD2
V: TRBV5-4
size: .
J: TRBJ2-5
CDR3: CASRTGGLVGETQYF
DNA: TGTGCCAGCAGGACCGGGGGACTAGTTGGTGAGACCCAGTACTTC

D: TRBD1
V: TRBV9
size: .
J: TRBJ2-2
CDR3: CASSVEQGANTGELFF
DNA: TGTGCCAGCAGCGTAGAGCAGGGGGCGAACACCGGGGAGCTGTTTTTT

D: .
V: TRBV19
size: .
J: TRBJ1-3
CDR3: CASSIITGSSGNTIYF
DNA: TGTGCCAGTAGTATAATCACAGGAAGCTCTGGAAACACCATATATTTT

D: TRBD1
V: TRBV11-2
size: .
J: TRBJ2-7
CDR3: CASSRDSGTGGAMQYF
DNA: TGTGCCAGCAGCCGAGATTCCGGGACAGGGGGCGCGATGCAGTACTTC

D: TRBD1
V: TRBV5-6
size: .
J: TRBJ1-1
CDR3: CASSGDRGLNTEAFF
DNA: TGTGCCAGCAGCGGGGACAGGGGTCTGAACACTGAAGCTTTCTTT

D: .
V: TRBV7-3
size: .
J: TRBJ2-3
CDR3: CASSLGQQGTQYF
DNA: TGTGCCAGCAGCTTAGGCCAGCAGGGTACGCAGTATTTT

D: TRBD1
V: TRBV6-5
size: .
J: TRBJ2-7
CDR3: CASRTGTGSYEQYF
DNA: TGTGCCAGCAGAACCGGGACAGGCTCCTACGAGCAGTACTTC

D: TRBD1
V: TRBV6-1
size: once
J: TRBJ1-5
CDR3: CASKKIGQGSQPQHF
DNA: TGTGCCAGCAAGAAGATAGGACAGGGAAGTCAGCCCCAGCATTTT

D: TRBD1
V: TRBV19
size: .
J: TRBJ1-2
CDR3: CASRTGATNYGYTF
DNA: TGTGCCAGCAGGACAGGGGCCACTAACTATGGCTACACCTTC

D: .
V: TRBV11-3
size: .
J: TRBJ1-1
CDR3: CASSFPRVGAFF
DNA: TGTGCCAGCAGCTTTCCCAGGGTTGGAGCTTTCTTT

D: TRBD1
V: TRBV4-2
size: .
J: TRBJ1-1
CDR3: CASSDRGRGTEAFF
DNA: TGTGCCAGCAGCGACAGGGGGCGAGGTACTGAAGCTTTCTTT